What follows are 24 T cell receptor beta chains derived from one specimen sequenced in a study of graft-versus-host responses after intestinal transplantation. The data were produced by immunoSEQ multiplex PCR, yet TCRdb's version contains in-frame clones alone and is incomplete. The sample includes tens of thousands of clones, around 43% seen only once; the top ten take roughly 1.4%. The culture paired about 200,000 irradiated violet-dye-labeled stimulators with about 200,000 CFSE-labeled responders. The sample in question was alloreactive CD8+ T cells from a mixed lymphocyte reaction culture, obtained before transplantation. Subset noted: CFSE-low proliferating T cells sorted from roughly six-day pre-transplant mixed lymphocyte reaction (GvH or HvG direction). The receptors here all came from a human patient who was an organ donor for intestinal transplantation.

This sequence joins TRBV5-1 and TRBJ2-7, with D tentatively TRBD2 (6 bases). CDR1 is SGHRS and CDR2 is YFSETQ in the germline V gene. The V end lost 4 bases, the J end lost 2 bases, and 19 bases lay between the germline ends. CDR3 length: 16 amino acids. CDR3 bases: TGCGCCAGCAGCCGACGGGCTAGAAGCGGGCCCTACGAGCAGTACTTC. It specifies CASSRRARSGPYEQYF.

The CDR3 DNA reads TGTGCCAGCAGTTACGGGCGCGGCTACACCTTC. Amino acid sequence: CASSYGRGYTF. The chain has TRBV6-1 and TRBJ1-2; D remains unclear. V was trimmed by 5 bases and J by 8 bases, leaving 9 bases between them. In germline, CDR1 is MNHNS, CDR2 SASEGT. The CDR3 is made up of 11 amino acids.

The chain joins TRBV23-1 to TRBJ2-7, with D hard to call. TRBV23-1 falls under the ORF class, with uncertain function. CDR3 length equals 11 residues. V lost 6 bases and J 4 bases, leaving 7 bases between the germline ends. CDR3 loop: CASRAEYEQYF. As DNA, the CDR3 is TGCGCCAGCAGGGCTGAATACGAGCAGTACTTC.

This clone was picked up a small number of times. The gene calls are TRBV11-1 and TRBJ1-1; maybe TRBD1 (5 bases). The V gene's germline CDR1 is SGHAT and CDR2 FQDESV (reference sequence). This CDR3 spans 13 amino acids. Trimming pared 2 bases from V and 9 bases from J, leaving 13 bases between. The CDR3 region is CASSLRVYRKAFF. CDR3 bases: TGTGCCAGCAGCTTACGGGTTTACAGGAAAGCTTTCTTT.

The V gene is TRBV19, the J gene TRBJ2-4, with a tentative D call TRBD2 (5 bases). The CDR3 extends over 15 amino acids. The germline V and J ends were trimmed by 1 base and 7 bases, with 14 bases remaining between them. Germline CDR1 is LNHDA and CDR2 is SQIVND (reference sequence). CDR3 sequence (DNA): TGTGCCAGTAGTATAGGTACTTATCCGGGGAACATTCAGTACTTC. This translates into CASSIGTYPGNIQYF.

This clone came up many times. The V gene is TRBV6-5, the J gene TRBJ2-7; a weak D match, TRBD1 (5 bases). Germline V gene sequence: CDR1 MNHEY, CDR2 SVGAGI. V was cut by 6 bases and J by 5 bases, with 17 bases left in between. CDR3 length: 14 residues. CDR3 nucleotides: TGTGCCAGCAGCCTCGTGGACACGTTCAACGAGCAGTACTTC. This translates into CASSLVDTFNEQYF.

The J gene is TRBJ2-3, the V gene TRBV11-2; D not certain. The germline V and J ends were trimmed by 5 bases and 0 bases, with 15 bases remaining between them. CDR3 length: 16 amino acids. The germline V gene has CDR1 SGHAT and CDR2 FQNNGV. The CDR3: CASSRFKRSSTDTQYF. The CDR3 nucleotides read TGTGCCAGCAGCCGCTTTAAGCGTTCTAGCACAGATACGCAGTATTTT.

V gene TRBV6-5 combines with J gene TRBJ2-6; D not resolved. The CDR3 has 15 amino acids. Germline V lookup: CDR1 MNHEY, CDR2 SVGAGI. V dropped 6 bases and J dropped 0 bases, with 9 bases sitting between them. CDR3 sequence (DNA): TGTGCCAGCAGCTGGGGTAGCTCTGGGGCCAACGTCCTGACTTTC. It is translated as CASSWGSSGANVLTF.

The rearrangement links TRBV6-5 to TRBJ2-1; D possibly corresponds to TRBD1 (6 bases). The CDR3 is 13 amino acids. Germline V lookup: CDR1 MNHEY, CDR2 SVGAGI. V lost 6 bases, J lost 7 bases, and 13 bases lay in between. In DNA form, the CDR3 reads TGTGCCAGCAGCCCGACAGGTGTTAATGAGCAGTTCTTC. Translation: CASSPTGVNEQFF.

This chain connects TRBV20-1 to TRBJ2-5; D is unresolved. Between the trimmed V and J ends, which lost 0 bases and 5 bases, there was a span of 4 bases. The CDR3 sequence is 11 residues long. Per germline, CDR1 DFQATT and CDR2 SNEGSKA (reference sequence). For the CDR3, the DNA is TGCAGTGCTAGAGATCGGGAGACCCAGTACTTC. It codes for CSARDRETQYF.

V gene TRBV6-1 combines with J gene TRBJ2-1; 7 bases are a match to TRBD2. This CDR3 comprises 14 residues. V shed 5 bases and J 0 bases; nucleotides not matched to a gene: 1. Germline loops: CDR1 MNHNS, CDR2 SASEGT. The CDR3 here is CASSWTSSYNEQFF. In DNA form, the CDR3 reads TGTGCCAGCAGTTGGACTAGCTCCTACAATGAGCAGTTCTTC.

The gene calls are TRBV30 and TRBJ2-1; 9 bases agree with TRBD1. Germline trimming cut 2 bases from V and 8 bases from J; bases unmatched to any gene: 7. CDR1 and CDR2 from the germline V gene are GTSNPN and SVGIG (reference sequence). The CDR3 loop spans 14 amino acids. The CDR3 sequence is CAWSQGTGSDEQFF. The CDR3 nucleotides read TGTGCCTGGAGTCAGGGGACAGGGTCGGATGAGCAGTTCTTC. The variable domain in full, completed from reference TRBV30 and TRBJ2-1, reads SQTIHQWPATLVQPVGSPLSLECTVEGTSNPNLYWYRQAAGRGLQLLFYSVGIGQISSEVPQNLSASRPQDRQFILSSKKLLLSDSGFYLCAWSQGTGSDEQFFGPGTRLTVL.

CDR3: CASSEFQNTEAFF. CDR3 DNA: TGTGCCAGCAGTGAATTTCAGAACACTGAAGCTTTCTTT. This rearrangement joins TRBV2 to TRBJ1-1; D is undetermined. CDR3 length equals 13 residues. The germline gives CDR1 SNHLY, CDR2 FYNNEI. V lost 2 bases to trimming and J lost 1 base, with 5 bases between them.

The chain recombines TRBV29-1 with TRBJ2-7, with D perhaps matching TRBD1 (8 bases). V shed 7 bases and J shed 6 bases, with 22 bases lying between them. CDR3 length: 14 residues. Germline-derived CDR1 and CDR2 are SQVTM and ANQGSEA. CDR3: CSAQGGTGGGEQYF. In DNA, the CDR3 is TGCAGCGCCCAGGGGGGGACAGGTGGGGGCGAGCAGTACTTC.

This chain joins TRBV7-9 and TRBJ1-2; D is ambiguous. This CDR3 region has 13 residues. Per the germline V gene, CDR1 is SEHNR and CDR2 is FQNEAQ (reference sequence). Trimming took 4 bases from V and 4 from J, leaving 10 bases between them. CDR3: CASSSDSLYGYTF. The DNA of the CDR3 is TGTGCCAGCAGCTCGGATTCACTCTATGGCTACACCTTC. Drawing the rest from reference TRBV7-9 and TRBJ1-2, the complete variable domain is DTGVSQNPRHKITKRGQNVTFRCDPISEHNRLYWYRQTLGQGPEFLTYFQNEAQLEKSRLLSDRFSAERPKGSFSTLEIQRTEQGDSAMYLCASSSDSLYGYTFGSGTRLTVV.

J is TRBJ2-4 and V is TRBV4-1; D unresolved. V gave up 2 bases and J gave up 8 bases, with 4 bases separating them. The CDR3 is 11 amino acids. CDR1 is MGHRA, CDR2 YSYEKL, per germline. CDR3 protein: CASSQQDIQYF. CDR3 nucleotide sequence: TGCGCCAGCAGCCAACAGGACATTCAGTACTTC.

This clone was observed a few times. The V call is TRBV5-4, the J call TRBJ1-1; the D gene is possibly TRBD1 (6 bases). Trimming took 5 bases from V and 2 from J, leaving 16 bases between them. The CDR3 consists of 15 residues. CDR1 SGHNT and CDR2 YYREEE come from the germline V gene (reference sequence). CDR3 sequence (DNA): TGTGCCAGCAGGGCAGGGGCGGGGGATAACACTGAAGCTTTCTTT. It yields the protein CASRAGAGDNTEAFF.

By share of the sample, this clone is medium-sized. The rearrangement joins TRBV7-9 to TRBJ2-1; 8 bases match TRBD2. From germline, CDR1 is SEHNR and CDR2 FQNEAQ (reference sequence). J gave up 2 bases and V 1 base, and 4 bases lay outside the gene matches. This CDR3 comprises 16 residues. The CDR3 loop reads CASSLVSGRTYNEQFF. CDR3 DNA sequence: TGTGCCAGCAGCTTAGTAAGCGGGAGAACCTACAATGAGCAGTTCTTC.

This clone turned up a few times. The CDR3 DNA reads TGTGCCAGCAGCTTGGAGACCGACCCCTATGGCTACACCTTC. Translated: CASSLETDPYGYTF. V gene TRBV5-6 combines with J gene TRBJ1-2; D is ambiguous. The CDR3 loop spans 14 amino acids. The germline V and J ends were trimmed by 0 bases and 4 bases, with 10 bases remaining between them. Germline V gives CDR1 SGHDT, CDR2 YYEEEE.

This clone has only a few counts. The gene calls are TRBV4-1 and TRBJ2-3; D is ambiguous. The CDR3 is 13 residues long. V was trimmed by 4 bases and J by 1 base, leaving 6 bases between them. CDR1 is MGHRA and CDR2 is YSYEKL in the germline V gene. The DNA of the CDR3 is TGCGCCAGCAGCCTACACCGCACAGATACGCAGTATTTT. Encoded protein: CASSLHRTDTQYF.

The chain has TRBV4-1 and TRBJ1-5; the D gene is possibly TRBD1 (5 bases). V was cut by 0 bases and J by 0 bases, with 21 bases left in between. The germline V gene has CDR1 MGHRA and CDR2 YSYEKL. The CDR3 sequence is 20 residues long. The CDR3 sequence: CASSQDPSGTEYFSNQPQHF. The CDR3 coding sequence is TGCGCCAGCAGCCAAGATCCGTCCGGGACGGAGTACTTTAGCAATCAGCCCCAGCATTTT.

The rearrangement joins TRBV7-9 to TRBJ2-4, with D tentatively TRBD2 (6 bases). Between the trimmed V and J ends, which lost 5 bases and 0 bases, there was a span of 14 bases. This CDR3 has 16 amino acids. Germline V gene sequence: CDR1 SEHNR, CDR2 FQNEAQ (reference sequence). The CDR3 sequence: CASSRLGGEAKNIQYF. The CDR3 bases are TGTGCCAGCAGCCGCCTAGGAGGGGAAGCCAAAAACATTCAGTACTTC.

In nucleotides, the CDR3 is TGTGCCAGCAGTCCCGACACGTCGGGACATTTCACCGGGGAGCTGTTTTTT. It yields the protein CASSPDTSGHFTGELFF. The chain employs TRBV27 and TRBJ2-2; tentatively, D is TRBD1 (6 bases). V was shortened by 5 bases and J by 4 bases, with 20 bases between the two germline ends. Germline-derived CDR1 and CDR2 are MNHEY and SMNVEV (reference sequence). CDR3 length: 17 residues.

The chain has TRBV29-1 and TRBJ1-2; perhaps TRBD1 as D (6 bases). Trimming took 2 bases from V and 4 from J, leaving 14 bases between them. This CDR3 region has 14 residues. CDR1 is SQVTM, CDR2 ANQGSEA, per germline. For the CDR3, the DNA is TGCAGCGTTGAATCCGGGGGCGGTGGCTATGGCTACACCTTC. Protein sequence: CSVESGGGGYGYTF.